This T cell receptor (beta chain) was recorded in a study of blood T cell repertoires in COVID-19. On the study more broadly: Researchers got acute and convalescent COVID-19 samples from the United States, Italy and Spain. In each case, the material was cDNA or gDNA derived from T cells, B-cell-depleted T cells, or PBMCs.

Original methodology: By means of reference gene primer amplification, nucleated cell counts were estimated. Only in-frame clones appear in the TCRdb table, and some are missing; sequencing was by immunoSEQ multiplex PCR. From that table come the V and J calls and clone size; the DNA was used to work out D and trimming. The sample consists of about 170,000 clones, approximately 80% of them appearing once. CDR3 length equals 15 residues. Trimming left V 3 bases short and J 1 base short, with 16 bases between. The germline gives CDR1 SQVTM, CDR2 ANQGSEA. The V gene is TRBV29-1, the J gene TRBJ2-7, with D possibly TRBD1 on 5 matching bases. The receptor comes from a man aged 60 to 69 with acute or convalescent COVID-19. The sample taken for sequencing was peripheral blood. The CDR3 nucleotides are TGCAGCGTTGAGGGGCAGGGATTTAGTTCCTACGAGCAGTACTTC. This gives the protein CSVEGQGFSSYEQYF.